The following is a T cell receptor beta chain sequence with its context. Its antigen specificity is not known. No base-level quality is on record; no much larger clone is a single base apart. The source of the sample is a study of response to subunit inactivated influenza vaccine (dated by TCRdb to 2017 to 2018). Notes on the research overall: The study used deep quantitative T cell receptor repertoire profiling to track responses to a trivalent subunit inactivated influenza vaccine. Study-wide findings and limitations: The authors suggested that each seasonal influenza vaccination may recruit only a limited number of new T cells.

CDR1 and CDR2 are read off the germline V gene (reference sequence) as DFQATT and SNEGSKA. V loses 0 bases of germline sequence and J loses 1 base, and the interval between the two ends is 13 bases. The CDR3 numbers 17 residues from cysteine through phenylalanine. Only CDR3 DNA remains: 51 bases, in frame from the first base. Preparation of the library involved RT-PCR. Reads for this sample came from an Illumina HiSeq 2500. TCRdb itself trimmed the public reads at Q25 with fastp, ran MiXCR and retained productive beta chains. Entries that share a CDR3 protein sequence are merged under the most common genes and DNA. The sample yields about 500,000 distinct CDR3 sequences; approximately 15% were counted once. The leading ten clones occupy about 3% of the sample.

The sequenced sample was CD4+ T cells sorted from PBMCs, obtained roughly 24 months after vaccination. This TCR was recovered from a man aged 45 to 75 who received an inactivated influenza vaccine. Donor details come from another sample of the same person, matched by shared clones. The chain is encoded by TRBV20-1 joined to TRBJ2-6, and possibly TRBD2, on 5 matching bases. The nucleotide sequence is TGCAGTGCTAGAGATATCCGGGAACCTTCTGGGGCCAACGTCCTGACTTTC. Its amino acids are CSARDIREPSGANVLTF.